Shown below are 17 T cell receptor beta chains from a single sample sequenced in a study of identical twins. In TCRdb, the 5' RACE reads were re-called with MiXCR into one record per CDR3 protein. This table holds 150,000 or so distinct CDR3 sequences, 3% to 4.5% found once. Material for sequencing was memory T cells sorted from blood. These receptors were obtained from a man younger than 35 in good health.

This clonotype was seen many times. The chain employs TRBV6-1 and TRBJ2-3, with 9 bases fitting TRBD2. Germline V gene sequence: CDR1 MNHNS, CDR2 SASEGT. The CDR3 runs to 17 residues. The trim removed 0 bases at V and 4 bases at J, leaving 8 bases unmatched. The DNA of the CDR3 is TGTGCCAGCAGTGAAGCTCGAAGCGGGAGGTCTCCAGATACGCAGTATTTT. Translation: CASSEARSGRSPDTQYF.

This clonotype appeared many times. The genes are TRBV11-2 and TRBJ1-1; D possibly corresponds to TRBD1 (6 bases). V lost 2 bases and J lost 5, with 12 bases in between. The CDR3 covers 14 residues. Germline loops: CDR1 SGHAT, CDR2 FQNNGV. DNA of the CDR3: TGTGCCAGCAGCTTACCGGGACATGGGACTGAAGCTTTCTTT. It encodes CASSLPGHGTEAFF.

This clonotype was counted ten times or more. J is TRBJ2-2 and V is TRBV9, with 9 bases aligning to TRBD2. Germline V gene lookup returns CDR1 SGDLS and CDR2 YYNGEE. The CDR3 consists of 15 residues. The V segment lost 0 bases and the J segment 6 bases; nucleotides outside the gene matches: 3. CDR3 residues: CASSVGTSASGELFF. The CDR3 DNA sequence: TGTGCCAGCAGCGTAGGGACTAGCGCCTCCGGGGAGCTGTTTTTT.

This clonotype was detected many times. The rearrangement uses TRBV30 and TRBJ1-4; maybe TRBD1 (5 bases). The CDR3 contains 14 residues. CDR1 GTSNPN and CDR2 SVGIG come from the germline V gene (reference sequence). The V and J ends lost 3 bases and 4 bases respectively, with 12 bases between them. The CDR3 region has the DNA TGTGCCTGGAGACTACAGGACATTAATGAAAAACTGTTTTTT. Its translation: CAWRLQDINEKLFF.

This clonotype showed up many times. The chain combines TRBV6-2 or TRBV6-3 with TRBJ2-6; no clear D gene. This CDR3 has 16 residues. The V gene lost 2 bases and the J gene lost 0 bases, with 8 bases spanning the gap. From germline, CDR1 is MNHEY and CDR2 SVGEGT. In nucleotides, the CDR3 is TGTGCCAGCAGTTACGGGCTCCACTCTGGGGCCAACGTCCTGACTTTC. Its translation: CASSYGLHSGANVLTF.

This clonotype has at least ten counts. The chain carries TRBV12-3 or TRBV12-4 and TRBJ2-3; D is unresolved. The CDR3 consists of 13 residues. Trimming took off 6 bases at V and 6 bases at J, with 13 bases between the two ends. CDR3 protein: CASSLPSVDTQYF. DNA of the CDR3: TGTGCCAGCAGCCTACCTTCAGTCGATACGCAGTATTTT.

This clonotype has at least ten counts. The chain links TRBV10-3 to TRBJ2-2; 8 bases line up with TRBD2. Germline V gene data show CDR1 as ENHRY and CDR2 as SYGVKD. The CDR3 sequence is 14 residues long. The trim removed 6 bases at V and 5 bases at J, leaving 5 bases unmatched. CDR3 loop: CAIRSGSGTGELFF. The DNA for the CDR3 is TGTGCCATCAGAAGCGGGAGCGGAACCGGGGAGCTGTTTTTT.

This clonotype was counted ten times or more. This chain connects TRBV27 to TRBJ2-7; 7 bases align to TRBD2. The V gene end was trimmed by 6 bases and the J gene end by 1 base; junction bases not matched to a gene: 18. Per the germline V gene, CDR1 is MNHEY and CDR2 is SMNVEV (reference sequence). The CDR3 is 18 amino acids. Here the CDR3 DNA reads TGTGCCAGCAGGGGATCTCTGGTGGGGACTACCTCTTCCTACGAGCAGTACGTC. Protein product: CASRGSLVGTTSSYEQYV.

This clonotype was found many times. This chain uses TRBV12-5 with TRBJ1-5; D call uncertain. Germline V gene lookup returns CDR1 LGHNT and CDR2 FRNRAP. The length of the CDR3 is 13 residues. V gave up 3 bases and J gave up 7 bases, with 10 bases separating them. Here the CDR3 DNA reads TGTGCTAGTGGTTTTGACCTTAGGCAGCCCCAGCATTTT. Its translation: CASGFDLRQPQHF. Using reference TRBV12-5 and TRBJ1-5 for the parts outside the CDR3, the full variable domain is DARVTQTPRHKVTEMGQEVTMRCQPILGHNTVFWYRQTMMQGLELLAYFRNRAPLDDSGMPKDRFSAEMPDATLATLKIQPSEPRDSAVYFCASGFDLRQPQHFGDGTRLSIL.

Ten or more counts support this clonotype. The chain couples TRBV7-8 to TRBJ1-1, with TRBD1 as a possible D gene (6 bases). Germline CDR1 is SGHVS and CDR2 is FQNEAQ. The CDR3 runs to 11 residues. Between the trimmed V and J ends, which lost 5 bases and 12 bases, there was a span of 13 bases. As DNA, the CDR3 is TGTGCCAGCAGCACCAGGGGTACTCCTTTCTTT. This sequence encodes CASSTRGTPFF. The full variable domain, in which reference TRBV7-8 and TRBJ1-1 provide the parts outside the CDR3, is GAGVSQSPRYKVAKRGQDVALRCDPISGHVSLFWYQQALGQGPEFLTYFQNEAQLDKSGLPSDRFFAERPEGSVSTLKIQRTQQEDSAVYLCASSTRGTPFFGQGTRLTVV.

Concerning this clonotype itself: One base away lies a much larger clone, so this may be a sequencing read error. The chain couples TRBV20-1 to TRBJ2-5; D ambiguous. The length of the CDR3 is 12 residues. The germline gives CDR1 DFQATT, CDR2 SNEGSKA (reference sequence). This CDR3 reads CSARVGRETQHF. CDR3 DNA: TGCAGTGCTAGAGTGGGCCGAGAGACCCAGCACTTC.

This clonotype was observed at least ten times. CDR3 bases: TGTGCCAGCAGCTTTCTACAGGGAACAGATACGCAGTATTTT. Encoded protein: CASSFLQGTDTQYF. The chain joins TRBV28 to TRBJ2-3; tentatively, D is TRBD1 (6 bases). The CDR3 has 14 residues. The germline V gene has CDR1 MDHEN and CDR2 SYDVKM. V was clipped by 6 bases and J by 3 bases, with 13 bases between them.

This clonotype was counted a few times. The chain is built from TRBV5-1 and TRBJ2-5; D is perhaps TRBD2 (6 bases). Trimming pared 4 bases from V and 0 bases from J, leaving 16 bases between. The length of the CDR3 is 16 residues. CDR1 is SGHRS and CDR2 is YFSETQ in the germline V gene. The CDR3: CASSRDEGLYQETQYF. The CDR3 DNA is TGCGCCAGCAGCCGAGACGAGGGACTGTACCAAGAGACCCAGTACTTC.

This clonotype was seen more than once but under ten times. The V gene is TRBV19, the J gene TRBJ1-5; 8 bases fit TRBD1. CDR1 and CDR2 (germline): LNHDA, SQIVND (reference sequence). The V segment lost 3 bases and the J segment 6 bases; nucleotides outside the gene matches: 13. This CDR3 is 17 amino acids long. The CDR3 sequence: CASSIRQGRSGGQPQHF. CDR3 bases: TGTGCCAGTAGTATCCGACAGGGGAGATCCGGCGGTCAGCCCCAGCATTTT.

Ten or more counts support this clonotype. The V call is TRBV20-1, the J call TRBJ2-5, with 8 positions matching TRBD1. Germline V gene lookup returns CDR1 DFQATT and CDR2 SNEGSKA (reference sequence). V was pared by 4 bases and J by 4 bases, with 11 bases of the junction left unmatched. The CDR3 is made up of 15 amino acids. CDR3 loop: CSAILHDRGGETQYF. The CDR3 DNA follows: TGCAGTGCTATCCTCCACGACAGGGGAGGAGAGACCCAGTACTTC.

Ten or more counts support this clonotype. The CDR3 loop is CASSYPTSGSPHLPDTQYF. CDR3 DNA sequence: TGTGCCAGCAGTTACCCGACTAGCGGGAGTCCCCACCTGCCAGATACGCAGTATTTT. The gene calls are TRBV6-5 and TRBJ2-3; 12 positions match TRBD2. The CDR3 has 19 residues. V shed 2 bases and J 4 bases; nucleotides not matched to a gene: 13. Germline V gene sequence: CDR1 MNHEY, CDR2 SVGAGI.

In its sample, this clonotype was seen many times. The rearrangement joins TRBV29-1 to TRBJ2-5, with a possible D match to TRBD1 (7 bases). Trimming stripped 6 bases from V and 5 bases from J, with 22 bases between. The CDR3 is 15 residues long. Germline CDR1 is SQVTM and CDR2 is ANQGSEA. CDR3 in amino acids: CSVQMEGAVWETQYF. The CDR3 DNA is TGCAGCGTCCAGATGGAGGGGGCAGTTTGGGAGACCCAGTACTTC. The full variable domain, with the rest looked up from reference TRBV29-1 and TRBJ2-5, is SAVISQKPSRDICQRGTSLTIQCQVDSQVTMMFWYRQQPGQSLTLIATANQGSEATYESGFVIDKFPISRPNLTFSTLTVSNMSPEDSSIYLCSVQMEGAVWETQYFGPGTRLLVL.